Below, 32 T cell receptor beta chains from the same sample are listed, as sequenced in a study of blood T cell repertoires in COVID-19. Data came from immunoSEQ multiplex PCR; TCRdb stores just in-frame clones and leaves some out. The table includes 350,000 or so clones, 92% detected once. The sequenced sample was PBMCs or T cells enriched from blood (not recorded which). The origin of the receptors is a woman aged 25 to 39 who had recovered from COVID-19.

This clone was seen a single time. The chain carries TRBV9 and TRBJ2-2; TRBD2 aligns across 8 bases. Trimming removed 0 bases from V and 5 bases from J; junction bases left unmatched: 6. CDR3 length equals 16 residues. Looked up from germline, CDR1 is SGDLS and CDR2 is YYNGEE. CDR3: CASSVVGRAGTGELFF. CDR3 nucleotide sequence: TGTGCCAGCAGCGTAGTCGGGAGGGCCGGTACCGGGGAGCTGTTTTTT.

The CDR3 spells CASSGASGQETQYF. The CDR3 bases are TGTGCCAGTAGTGGTGCGAGCGGTCAAGAGACCCAGTACTTC. The chain uses TRBV19 and TRBJ2-5; possible D gene TRBD2, 5 bases. The CDR3 spans 14 residues. From germline, CDR1 is LNHDA and CDR2 SQIVND (reference sequence). Trimming shortened V by 5 bases and J by 2 bases, and 12 bases separated the two germline ends.

This clone was counted a single time. The rearrangement joins TRBV28 to TRBJ1-3; the D is unclear. This CDR3 is 15 amino acids long. Deletions cut 2 bases from V and 0 bases from J, with 8 bases between. Per the germline V gene, CDR1 is MDHEN and CDR2 is SYDVKM. The CDR3 is CASSLGGSSGNTIYF. The DNA of the CDR3 is TGTGCCAGCAGTTTAGGCGGGAGCTCTGGAAACACCATATATTTT.

This rearrangement joins TRBV28 to TRBJ1-6; D remains ambiguous. Trimming left V 3 bases short and J 9 bases short, with 12 bases between. Germline V gene lookup returns CDR1 MDHEN and CDR2 SYDVKM. The CDR3 loop spans 14 amino acids. As DNA, the CDR3 is TGTGCCAGCAGTTTCCCAAACTCGGGTTCACCCCTCCACTTT. Amino acids: CASSFPNSGSPLHF.

The chain has TRBV30 and TRBJ2-2; D gene unclear. CDR3 size: 13 residues. The V and J ends lost 7 bases and 0 bases respectively, with 9 bases between them. The germline CDR1 and CDR2 sequences are GTSNPN and SVGIG (reference sequence). This CDR3 reads CASSPANTGELFF. The DNA of the CDR3 is TGTGCCTCGTCCCCAGCGAACACCGGGGAGCTGTTTTTT.

The gene calls are TRBV20-1 and TRBJ2-5, with D possibly matching TRBD1 (5 bases). The CDR3 is made up of 14 amino acids. CDR1 is DFQATT, CDR2 SNEGSKA, per germline (reference sequence). The V and J ends lost 5 bases and 3 bases respectively, with 16 bases between them. The CDR3 spells CSAGAGIKKETQYF. The CDR3 nucleotides are TGCAGTGCTGGTGCAGGGATCAAAAAAGAGACCCAGTACTTC.

The chain carries TRBV28 and TRBJ2-5; 7 bases line up with TRBD2. Germline CDR1 and CDR2: MDHEN and SYDVKM. V lost 6 bases to trimming and J lost 4 bases; unmatched junction nucleotides: 11. The CDR3 consists of 15 residues. CDR3 DNA: TGTGCCAGCAGGCCCCCGGGACTATTGGGAGAGACCCAGTACTTC. This codes for CASRPPGLLGETQYF.

V is TRBV4-2 and J is TRBJ2-1; 10 bases line up with TRBD2. The V gene's germline CDR1 is LGHNA and CDR2 YNFKEQ. The CDR3 sequence is 18 residues long. V trimming: 0 bases; J trimming: 7 bases; junction bases outside the gene matches: 12. CDR3 nucleotide sequence: TGTGCCAGCAGCCAAGATTGGGGTAGCGGGGGGTTTTGGAATGAGCAGTTCTTC. It codes for CASSQDWGSGGFWNEQFF.

The chain is built from TRBV5-4 and TRBJ1-1; D call uncertain. This CDR3 spans 13 amino acids. The germline V and J ends were trimmed by 7 bases and 1 base, with 11 bases remaining between them. The germline CDR1 and CDR2 sequences are SGHNT and YYREEE (reference sequence). The CDR3 here is CASGDTTNTEAFF. For the CDR3, the DNA is TGTGCCAGCGGCGACACAACGAACACTGAAGCTTTCTTT.

The chain links TRBV18 to TRBJ2-7, with 9 positions matching TRBD1. Trimming at V came to 5 bases and at J to 5 bases, leaving 1 base not matched to a gene. Germline V gene data show CDR1 as KGHSH and CDR2 as LQKENI. The CDR3 loop spans 12 amino acids. In nucleotides, the CDR3 is TGTGCCAGCTCAGGACAGGGGAACGAGCAGTACTTC. Its translation: CASSGQGNEQYF.

This rearrangement joins TRBV11-2 to TRBJ1-2; perhaps TRBD1 as D (6 bases). Germline CDR1 is SGHAT and CDR2 is FQNNGV. The CDR3 is 16 amino acids. Trimming took 3 bases from V and 4 from J, leaving 18 bases between them. The CDR3 nucleotides read TGTGCCAGCAGCTTGGGAACGTGGGGGACATTCTATGGCTACACCTTC. Amino acid sequence: CASSLGTWGTFYGYTF.

The gene calls are TRBV6-5 and TRBJ1-1; TRBD1 matches at 10 bases. Germline assignment: CDR1 MNHEY and CDR2 SVGAGI. V was clipped by 2 bases and J by 6 bases; unmatched bases: 9. This CDR3 contains 16 residues. The CDR3 protein is CASSYQPGQGLAEAFF. The CDR3 DNA follows: TGTGCCAGCAGTTACCAACCGGGACAGGGGTTGGCTGAAGCTTTCTTT.

Regarding this clone: A read error may account for a junction end that differs from germline. V usage is TRBV6-2 or TRBV6-3 and J usage is TRBJ2-7; 10 nucleotides match TRBD1. The length of the CDR3 is 12 residues. From germline, CDR1 is MNHEY and CDR2 SVGEGT. This chain's CDR3 is CASSPGDRGRNF. The CDR3 DNA is TGTGCCAGCAGCCCGGGGGACAGGGGTCGAAACTTC.

The chain couples TRBV7-2 to TRBJ2-5, with 15 bases fitting TRBD2. Germline loops: CDR1 SGHTA, CDR2 FQGNSA. Losses at the gene ends were 0 bases for V and 1 base for J; bases not matched to a gene: 3. The length of the CDR3 is 18 residues. CDR3 sequence (DNA): TGTGCCAGCAGCTTAGCGGGGACTAGCGGGGGGTTCCAAGAGACCCAGTACTTC. Its translation: CASSLAGTSGGFQETQYF.

The chain couples TRBV28 to TRBJ1-5, with 8 positions matching TRBD1. Trimming removed 10 bases from V and 4 bases from J; junction bases left unmatched: 15. The CDR3 runs to 16 residues. Germline loops: CDR1 MDHEN, CDR2 SYDVKM. Here the CDR3 reads CATSKGYRGLNQPQHF. The DNA for the CDR3 is TGTGCCACTTCCAAAGGGTACAGGGGGTTGAATCAGCCCCAGCATTTT.

J is TRBJ2-5 and V is TRBV5-5, with 14 positions matching TRBD2. From germline, CDR1 is SGHKS and CDR2 YYEKEE (reference sequence). Trimming removed 4 bases from V and 4 bases from J; junction bases left unmatched: 3. The CDR3 length is 15 residues. CDR3 sequence reads: CASSRGLAGGETQYF. CDR3 DNA sequence: TGTGCCAGCAGCCGTGGACTAGCGGGAGGAGAGACCCAGTACTTC.

J is TRBJ1-2 and V is TRBV7-2; D call uncertain. There are 13 residues in the CDR3. Trimming left V 1 base short and J 7 bases short, with 10 bases between. Germline values: CDR1 SGHTA, CDR2 FQGNSA. CDR3: CASSLVLNGGYTF. The CDR3 DNA sequence: TGTGCCAGCAGCTTAGTGCTGAACGGTGGCTACACCTTC. The whole variable domain, filled in from reference TRBV7-2 and TRBJ1-2, reads GAGVSQSPSNKVTEKGKDVELRCDPISGHTALYWYRQSLGQGLEFLIYFQGNSAPDKSGLPSDRFSAERTGGSVSTLTIQRTQQEDSAVYLCASSLVLNGGYTFGSGTRLTVV.

The V and J genes are TRBV28 and TRBJ2-5; D possibly corresponds to TRBD2 (6 bases). This CDR3 has 13 amino acids. Trimming stripped 3 bases from V and 7 bases from J, with 12 bases between. Germline V gene sequence: CDR1 MDHEN, CDR2 SYDVKM. CDR3 DNA: TGTGCCAGCAGTTTGGGGACTCCTGGGACCCAGTACTTC. Translating gives CASSLGTPGTQYF.

This chain joins TRBV7-2 and TRBJ1-1; a possible D gene is TRBD1 (6 bases). The CDR3 consists of 14 residues. V was clipped by 5 bases and J by 9 bases, with 19 bases between them. Germline assignment: CDR1 SGHTA and CDR2 FQGNSA. CDR3 region: CASSNGGRMAKAFF. In nucleotides, the CDR3 is TGTGCCAGCAGCAACGGGGGGCGCATGGCGAAAGCTTTCTTT. Based on the CDR3 plus reference TRBV7-2 and TRBJ1-1, the full variable domain is GAGVSQSPSNKVTEKGKDVELRCDPISGHTALYWYRQSLGQGLEFLIYFQGNSAPDKSGLPSDRFSAERTGGSVSTLTIQRTQQEDSAVYLCASSNGGRMAKAFFGQGTRLTVV.

J is TRBJ2-2 and V is TRBV4-3, with 10 bases identical to TRBD2. The CDR3 extends over 18 amino acids. V was pared by 1 base and J by 2 bases, with 7 bases of the junction left unmatched. Germline CDR1 reads LGHNA; CDR2 reads YSLEER. The CDR3 nucleotides are TGCGCCAGCAGCCAAGGAGTAGCGGGGGGCCCAAACACCGGGGAGCTGTTTTTT. Translated: CASSQGVAGGPNTGELFF.

V and J are TRBV15 and TRBJ2-7, with a weak D call TRBD1 (5 bases). Germline assignment: CDR1 LNHNV and CDR2 YYDKDF (reference sequence). Trimming took 0 bases from V and 12 from J, leaving 15 bases between them. This CDR3 spans 13 amino acids. The CDR3 sequence is CATSRDYQGGWYF. For the CDR3, the DNA is TGTGCCACCAGCAGAGATTACCAGGGTGGGTGGTACTTC. The complete variable domain, with remaining parts taken from reference TRBV15 and TRBJ2-7, reads DAMVIQNPRYQVTQFGKPVTLSCSQTLNHNVMYWYQQKSSQAPKLLFHYYDKDFNNEADTPDNFQSRRPNTSFCFLDIRSPGLGDTAMYLCATSRDYQGGWYFGPGTRLTVT.

The V gene is TRBV7-9, the J gene TRBJ2-7; 9 bases are shared with TRBD2. V lost 2 bases, J lost 6 bases, and 14 bases stayed unmatched. Germline values: CDR1 SEHNR, CDR2 FQNEAQ (reference sequence). This CDR3 is built from 17 residues. The CDR3 coding sequence is TGTGCCAGCAGCTTATGGGCGATAGCGGGAGTTCACCGCGAGCAGTACTTC. Translated: CASSLWAIAGVHREQYF.

The chain links TRBV9 to TRBJ2-5, with 9 bases matching TRBD2. The germline V gene has CDR1 SGDLS and CDR2 YYNGEE. Trimming cost V 0 bases and J 1 base; bases outside gene matches: 1. The CDR3 is 15 amino acids. In DNA, the CDR3 is TGTGCCAGCAGCGTAGGACTAGCGGTCCAAGAGACCCAGTACTTC. This encodes CASSVGLAVQETQYF.

The genes are TRBV4-3 and TRBJ1-1; perhaps TRBD1 as D (5 bases). The CDR3 is 17 residues long. V was shortened by 0 bases and J by 0 bases, with 14 bases between the two germline ends. Germline V lookup: CDR1 LGHNA, CDR2 YSLEER. The CDR3 here is CASSQDGVGGVNTEAFF. CDR3 DNA sequence: TGCGCCAGCAGCCAAGACGGGGTAGGAGGGGTGAACACTGAAGCTTTCTTT.

The chain carries TRBV7-2 and TRBJ2-3, with TRBD2 identical over 7 bases. The CDR3 has 13 amino acids. Germline CDR1 reads SGHTA; CDR2 reads FQGNSA. V lost 1 base and J lost 8; bases outside the gene matches: 3. CDR3 in amino acids: CASSLERGGTQYF. In nucleotides, the CDR3 is TGTGCCAGCAGCTTAGAGCGGGGAGGTACGCAGTATTTT.

This clone appeared once. This CDR3 is CASSGTSGRARETQYF. CDR3 DNA sequence: TGCGCCAGCAGCGGGACTAGCGGGAGGGCACGGGAGACCCAGTACTTC. V usage is TRBV4-1 and J usage is TRBJ2-5, with 16 bases lining up with TRBD2. CDR3 length: 16 amino acids. Trimming at V came to 5 bases and at J to 5 bases, leaving 5 bases not matched to a gene. From germline, CDR1 is MGHRA and CDR2 YSYEKL.

The genes are TRBV3-1 (or the pseudogene TRBV3-2) and TRBJ2-7, with D uncertain. V dropped 4 bases and J dropped 5 bases, with 9 bases sitting between them. This CDR3 is built from 12 residues. Germline CDR1 is LGHDT and CDR2 is YNNKEL (reference sequence). The CDR3 bases are TGTGCCAGCAGCCTAGTACCCGACGAGCAGTACTTC. It translates to CASSLVPDEQYF.

This chain links TRBV25-1 with TRBJ2-5; 8 bases fit TRBD1. CDR3 length: 14 amino acids. V lost 4 bases and J lost 1; bases outside the gene matches: 2. Germline CDR1 reads MGHDK; CDR2 reads SYGVNS. As DNA, the CDR3 is TGTGCCAGCAGTGCGGGACAGGTCCAAGAGACCCAGTACTTC. Its protein product is CASSAGQVQETQYF.

As for this clone: This sample includes further DNA sequences coding for the same CDR3. This sequence joins TRBV12-3 or TRBV12-4 and TRBJ1-2; 8 bases fit TRBD1. With V trimmed by 1 base and J by 5 bases, 0 bases remained unmatched. The CDR3 runs to 13 residues. The CDR3 reads CASSLGTGYGYTF. The CDR3 nucleotides are TGTGCCAGCAGTTTAGGGACAGGGTATGGCTACACCTTC.

This chain joins TRBV21-1 and TRBJ1-1; the DNA was not compared with TRBD1, the D call given in the table. TRBV21-1 represents a pseudogene. The CDR3 sequence is 16 residues long. CDR3 amino acids: CASSKKDREGDTEAFF. The CDR3 nucleotides are TGTGCCAGCAGCAAAAAAGACAGAGAAGGAGACACTGAAGCTTTCTTT.

The V call is TRBV28, the J call TRBJ1-6; 10 nucleotides line up with TRBD1. In germline, CDR1 is MDHEN, CDR2 SYDVKM. J gave up 12 bases and V 1 base, and 12 bases lay outside the gene matches. This CDR3 comprises 17 residues. In DNA, the CDR3 is TGTGCCAGCAGTTTATTCCCCCGACAGGGGGCGCGGGGACCCCTCCACTTT. Translation: CASSLFPRQGARGPLHF.

This clone was counted only a few times. The gene calls are TRBV21-1 and TRBJ1-6; the D call of TRBD1 is as the table states it, not checked on the DNA. TRBV21-1 is shown as a pseudogene. The CDR3 contains 14 residues. CDR3 region: CASMGQEKNSPLHF. The CDR3 coding sequence is TGTGCCAGCATGGGTCAGGAAAAAAATTCACCCCTCCACTTT.